This T cell receptor beta chain was recorded in a study of blood T cell repertoires in COVID-19 (dated by TCRdb to the early 2020s). Some background on the complete study: Samples covering the acute and convalescent phases of COVID-19 were provided by collaborators in the United States, Italy and Spain. Where HLA class I and class II types were available, the types were taken from metadata supplied by the sample provider, not from assay-based typing. The dataset comprised deeply sampled blood TCRbeta repertoires from subjects exposed to, actively infected with, or recovered from COVID-19. The material from the prospective study consisted of cDNA or gDNA derived from T cells, B-cell-depleted T cells, or PBMCs. Samples came from the ongoing ImmuneRACE study (first 160 participants) plus 1,254 subjects from 6 global collaborators. The repertoires were released in a freely available public database intended as a resource for research on the immune response to SARS-CoV-2. Nearly every sample came with metadata listing a de-identified subject ID, COVID-19 status, age in years and sex.

V gives up 4 bases and J gives up 4 bases, and the segment between their germline ends measures 17 bases. CDR1 and CDR2 were assigned from the germline V gene as SGDLS and YYNGEE. The CDR3 sequence holds 15 residues, the cysteine and phenylalanine included. Only CDR3 DNA remains: 45 bases, in frame from the first base. Overall results and qualifications from the work: Clinical and demographic metadata were provided uncurated, with the amount varying by source and participant.

The collaborating institutions used their own protocols to collect whole blood in K2EDTA tubes. For TCRbeta analysis, collaborator samples were shipped as frozen whole blood, as isolated PBMCs, or as DNA extracted from either sample type. TCRbeta CDR3 regions were amplified from genomic DNA by means of the immunoSEQ Assay, a bias-controlled multiplex PCR. The paper's processing steps were these. Nucleated cell counts per sample were estimated from amplification of reference gene primers within the assay. Sequence reads were collapsed and filtered to measure the absolute abundance of every unique TCRbeta CDR3 rearrangement. Productive Simpson clonality was computed per sample as the square root of Simpson's diversity index over productive rearrangements. The clones in this table, taken by TCRdb from immuneACCESS, are in-frame only. Not every clone is retained; where verified, under half of the shortfall comes from an unresolved V gene, and the cause of the rest is unknown. The V and J calls and clone size are taken from that table; D and trimming were inferred from the DNA. In all, the sample holds 120,000 or so clones, and about 80% of those were seen once. The ten top clones hold 3.8% of the sample.

This clone showed up just a few times. Its antigen is not yet known. No clone much larger than this one lies a single base away; base qualities are absent. This sequence uses TRBV9 and TRBJ1-1; a tentative D call is TRBD1 (6 bases match). Sequenced material: peripheral blood. The TCR originated in a woman in her forties or fifties with acute or convalescent COVID-19. CDR3 region: CASSLRGGEGTEAFF. The sequenced DNA: TGTGCCAGCAGCCTTAGGGGGGGCGAAGGCACTGAAGCTTTCTTT.